This T cell receptor beta chain originates from a study of blood T cells in healthy people across ages. Study-wide results and limits: Roughly linear age-related decline in beta diversity appeared, significant by age around 40.

With a J-beta primer mix and a sample-barcoded 5' primer, a second PCR ran about 6 to 11 cycles. TCRdb analysed the 5' RACE reads with MiXCR anew, one entry per CDR3 protein. In the table there are about 1.5 million distinct CDR3 sequences, roughly 43% of which are singletons. The CDR3 has 13 residues. Notes on this clonotype: No antigen is known for it.

This clonotype was sampled from a woman aged 18-29 years in good health. The rearrangement joins TRBV12-3 or TRBV12-4 to TRBJ2-7; tentative D call: TRBD1 (5 bases). Matching the DNA end better, TRBJ2-5 makes the J call doubtful. The sequencing sample was made of blood. The CDR3 DNA is TGTGCCAGCAGTGATCAGGGTCGGGAGACCCAGTACTTC. It specifies CASSDQGRETQYF.